Only a few counts were recorded for the clone carrying this T cell receptor (beta chain). There were TCR beta CDR3 regions amplified from RNA transcripts. Using the HTBI primer set, a first-round RT-PCR was run on the TCR CDR3. Each CDR3 protein is one row after TCRdb ran MiXCR on the multiplex PCR reads. The sample holds around 610,000 distinct CDR3 sequences, around 15% seen once. The sample belongs to a study of T cells in Graves' hyperthyroidism and ophthalmopathy. The CDR3 spans 16 residues. Germline assignment: CDR1 LNHDA and CDR2 SQIVND (reference sequence). The V segment lost 4 bases and the J segment 4 bases; nucleotides outside the gene matches: 8.

The rearrangement joins TRBV19 to TRBJ2-2; 8 nucleotides align to TRBD2. Sample: blood. The TCR comes from a woman aged 40 to 50 with Graves' ophthalmopathy. The CDR3 protein is CASSNPAGAGTGELFF. CDR3 DNA sequence: TGTGCCAGTAGTAACCCAGCGGGAGCAGGCACCGGGGAGCTGTTTTTT.